This T cell receptor (beta chain) was captured by sequencing in a study of vaccination and CD4 T cells after COVID-19. Concerning this clonotype itself: Antigen: not known.

The CDR3 has 16 residues. CDR1 is SGHRS, CDR2 YFSETQ, per germline. V dropped 4 bases and J dropped 1 base, with 15 bases sitting between them. An Oncomine TCR Beta short-read assay was used to sequence the DNA from cultured CD4+ T cells. One entry per CDR3 protein, called by TCRdb with MiXCR from the PCR reads. The sample has 6,500 to 7,500 distinct CDR3 sequences, roughly 50% seen once. Findings and caveats of the study: Convalescent patients displayed a median about 86% of reactive clones emerging only post-vaccination.

This sample's treatment: approximately 9-day PBMC culture with coronavirus spike peptide pools or control peptides (ViraFEST assay). These CD4+ T cells came from an unexposed donor, sampled before the COVID-19 pandemic (2011-2018). Researchers reported culturing under 2.5 million PBMCs per well with 9.5 to 10 IU/ml IL-2 and about 9 ug/ml peptide pools. This TCR came from a human donor in good health. The chain has TRBV5-1 and TRBJ1-5, with D perhaps TRBD1 (6 bases). What was sequenced was CD4+ T cells from blood, cultured in vitro. CDR3 region: CASSLDPTGSNQPQHF. DNA of the CDR3: TGCGCCAGCAGCCTTGACCCAACAGGGAGCAATCAGCCCCAGCATTTT.